The 14 T cell receptor beta chains below come from one sample, sequenced in a study of blood T cell repertoires in COVID-19. Repertoires were generated with immunoSEQ multiplex PCR, while TCRdb's copy carries only in-frame clones and drops some. The profile shows around 43,000 clones, around 83% of them singletons. Sequenced sample: peripheral blood. The receptors derive from a man in his fifties or sixties in a cohort sampled during active COVID-19.

The chain has TRBV6-2 or TRBV6-3 and TRBJ2-7; possible D gene TRBD1, 5 bases. Germline CDR1 is MNHEY and CDR2 is SVGEGT. The length of the CDR3 is 13 residues. V was trimmed by 2 bases and J by 0 bases, leaving 5 bases between them. The CDR3 region is CASSYTGSYEQYF. The DNA for the CDR3 is TGTGCCAGCAGTTACACAGGCTCCTACGAGCAGTACTTC.

The V gene is TRBV19, the J gene TRBJ1-4; D may be TRBD1 (6 bases). The CDR3 totals 15 residues. Trimming removed 6 bases from V and 8 bases from J, with 19 bases in between. The germline V gene encodes CDR1 LNHDA and CDR2 SQIVND (reference sequence). The CDR3 nucleotides are TGTGCCAGTAGACAAAGGGGGGGTAGCGGCGAAAAACTGTTTTTT. Its protein is CASRQRGGSGEKLFF.

V and J are TRBV24-1 and TRBJ2-1, with 12 bases identical to TRBD2. Losses at the gene ends were 5 bases for V and 7 bases for J; bases not matched to a gene: 2. CDR1 KGHDR and CDR2 SFDVKD come from the germline V gene. The length of the CDR3 is 14 residues. The CDR3, as DNA: TGTGCCACCAGTGGACTAGCGGGAGTTAATGAGCAGTTCTTC. It codes for CATSGLAGVNEQFF.

This sequence joins TRBV30 and TRBJ2-7; D gene ambiguous. The CDR3 is made up of 15 amino acids. Germline-derived CDR1 and CDR2 are GTSNPN and SVGIG (reference sequence). V dropped 1 base and J dropped 0 bases, with 13 bases sitting between them. Written as DNA, the CDR3 is TGTGCCTGGAGTGGAGGATCGGGTTACTCCTACGAGCAGTACTTC. It is translated as CAWSGGSGYSYEQYF. Full variable domain (remainder filled in from reference TRBV30 and TRBJ2-7): SQTIHQWPATLVQPVGSPLSLECTVEGTSNPNLYWYRQAAGRGLQLLFYSVGIGQISSEVPQNLSASRPQDRQFILSSKKLLLSDSGFYLCAWSGGSGYSYEQYFGPGTRLTVT.

The V call is TRBV5-1, the J call TRBJ1-1; D is unresolved. This CDR3 region has 13 residues. Germline loops: CDR1 SGHRS, CDR2 YFSETQ. V lost 2 bases, J lost 4 bases, and 9 bases lay in between. CDR3 in DNA: TGCGCCAGCAGCTTCGGGGTGGGCACTGAAGCTTTCTTT. Translating gives CASSFGVGTEAFF.

The CDR3, as DNA: TGTGCCAGCAGCTTGAAGGACAGGCGCAGCACAGATACGCAGTATTTT. This gives the protein CASSLKDRRSTDTQYF. The chain recombines TRBV7-8 with TRBJ2-3; 7 bases align to TRBD1. V shed 3 bases, J shed 0 bases, and the junction held 6 bases outside the gene matches. Germline V CDR1 and CDR2: SGHVS, FQNEAQ. This CDR3 contains 16 residues.

The J gene is TRBJ1-2, the V gene TRBV4-1; no definite D call. This CDR3 has 17 amino acids. Trimming removed 0 bases at V and 5 bases at J, with 19 bases between. Germline V CDR1 and CDR2: MGHRA, YSYEKL. This CDR3 is CASSQEMGVKDPYGYTF. The CDR3 DNA reads as TGCGCCAGCAGCCAAGAGATGGGAGTTAAGGACCCTTATGGCTACACCTTC.

The chain couples TRBV4-1 to TRBJ2-7; D gene unclear. Germline V lookup: CDR1 MGHRA, CDR2 YSYEKL. V dropped 1 base and J dropped 1 base, with 14 bases sitting between them. The CDR3 loop spans 16 amino acids. CDR3 in amino acids: CASSQGATSSSYEQYF. CDR3 DNA sequence: TGCGCCAGCAGCCAAGGGGCTACTTCCTCTTCCTACGAGCAGTACTTC.

The chain is built from TRBV6-6 and TRBJ1-2; no firm D call. V was pared by 3 bases and J by 2 bases, with 7 bases between. This CDR3 is built from 13 residues. CDR1 MNHNY and CDR2 SVGAGI come from the germline V gene (reference sequence). The CDR3 loop is CASSYPSNYGYTF. The DNA for the CDR3 is TGTGCCAGCAGTTATCCCTCCAACTATGGCTACACCTTC.

The chain couples TRBV3-1 (or the pseudogene TRBV3-2) to TRBJ2-5; 9 bases map to TRBD1. Trimming at V came to 4 bases and at J to 5 bases, leaving 8 bases not matched to a gene. The germline CDR1 and CDR2 sequences are LGHDT and YNNKEL (reference sequence). There are 15 residues in the CDR3. In DNA form, the CDR3 reads TGTGCCAGCAGCCCGACAGGGGGTGATCGGGAGACCCAGTACTTC. Its translation is CASSPTGGDRETQYF.

The gene calls are TRBV30 and TRBJ2-1; D is undetermined. The germline V gene has CDR1 GTSNPN and CDR2 SVGIG (reference sequence). The V and J ends lost 3 bases and 2 bases respectively, with 5 bases between them. The CDR3 is 12 amino acids. The CDR3 nucleotides are TGTGCCTGGAGGCTAGCCTACAATGAGCAGTTCTTC. The encoded protein is CAWRLAYNEQFF.

The count of this clone is one. The chain combines TRBV6-2 or TRBV6-3 with TRBJ2-7, with 8 bases that match TRBD1. This CDR3 region has 14 residues. V shed 4 bases and J 5 bases; nucleotides not matched to a gene: 7. The V gene's germline CDR1 is MNHEY and CDR2 SVGEGT. CDR3 in amino acids: CASSSYRGIHEQYF. CDR3 DNA sequence: TGTGCCAGCAGTTCCTACAGGGGGATCCACGAGCAGTACTTC.

This clone appeared a few times. The genes are TRBV3-1 (or the pseudogene TRBV3-2) and TRBJ2-5; 9 nucleotides line up with TRBD2. The trim removed 0 bases at V and 5 bases at J, leaving 7 bases unmatched. This CDR3 contains 16 residues. CDR1 is LGHDT and CDR2 is YNNKEL in the germline V gene (reference sequence). CDR3 coding DNA: TGTGCCAGCAGCCAAGAGGGCGGGGGGGCCTTGGAGACCCAGTACTTC. Translation gives CASSQEGGGALETQYF.

This chain connects TRBV9 to TRBJ1-6; 9 bases are shared with TRBD1. The junction had 7 bases not matched to a gene; V was cut back by 2 bases and J by 10 bases. The CDR3 covers 15 residues. Germline lookup yields CDR1 SGDLS and CDR2 YYNGEE. The CDR3 region has the DNA TGTGCCAGCAGCGTGGCGGACAGGGGAGGGTCACCCCTCCACTTT. Amino acid sequence: CASSVADRGGSPLHF.